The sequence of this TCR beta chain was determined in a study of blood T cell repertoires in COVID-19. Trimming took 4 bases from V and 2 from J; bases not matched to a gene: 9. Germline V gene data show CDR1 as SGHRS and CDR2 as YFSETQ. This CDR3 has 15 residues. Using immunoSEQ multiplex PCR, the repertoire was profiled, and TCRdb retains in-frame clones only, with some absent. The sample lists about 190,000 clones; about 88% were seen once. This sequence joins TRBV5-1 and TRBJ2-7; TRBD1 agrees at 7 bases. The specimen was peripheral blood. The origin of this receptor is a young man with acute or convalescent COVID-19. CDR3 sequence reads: CASSEPGQSTYEQYF. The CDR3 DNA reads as TGCGCCAGCAGCGAGCCGGGACAGAGCACCTACGAGCAGTACTTC.